The rows below give T cell receptor beta chains drawn from one sample of a study of shared clonotypes between healthy human individuals. Generated by immunoSEQ multiplex PCR, the TCRdb table keeps only in-frame clones and is missing some. The table has about 600,000 clones, around 95% seen once. The sample comprised naive CD8+ T cells sorted from blood. The receptors here all came from a woman aged 25 to 45 in good health. Both conserved end residues are part of each CDR3. The D gene is left open where the match is weak. Some rows have no size entry. The others give once, few or many, or a class for an expanded clone.

clone size,J gene,V gene,D gene,CDR3 protein,CDR3 DNA
NA,TRBJ1-1,TRBV28,NA,CASSLIGLNTEAFF,TGTGCCAGCAGTTTGATAGGGCTGAACACTGAAGCTTTCTTT
NA,TRBJ1-1,TRBV15,TRBD1,CATSTDITGGDTEAFF,TGTGCCACCAGCACCGACATCACAGGGGGGGACACTGAAGCTTTCTTT
NA,TRBJ1-1,TRBV28,TRBD1,CASSFPPTGPNTEAFF,TGTGCCAGCAGTTTCCCCCCGACAGGGCCGAACACTGAAGCTTTCTTT
once,TRBJ2-7,TRBV5-8,NA,CASSLLAGGISYEQYF,TGTGCCAGCAGCTTACTAGCTGGAGGAATATCCTACGAGCAGTACTTC
NA,TRBJ1-4,TRBV7-6,NA,CASSLMGGYEKLFF,TGTGCCAGCAGCTTAATGGGGGGCTATGAAAAACTGTTTTTT
NA,TRBJ2-2,TRBV2,TRBD2,CASRGLAGPGELFF,TGTGCCAGCAGGGGACTAGCGGGTCCCGGGGAGCTGTTTTTT
NA,TRBJ2-7,TRBV6-5,NA,CASGTTSYEQYF,TGTGCCAGCGGCACAACAAGCTACGAGCAGTACTTC
NA,TRBJ1-1,TRBV5-6,NA,CASSLVGSEAFF,TGTGCCAGCAGCTTGGTCGGTTCTGAAGCTTTCTTT
NA,TRBJ2-2,TRBV5-1,TRBD2,CASRFSGRDTGELFF,TGCGCCAGCAGATTTAGCGGGAGGGACACCGGGGAGCTGTTTTTT
NA,TRBJ1-1,TRBV19,NA,CASSADSENTEAFF,TGTGCCAGTAGTGCGGACAGCGAGAACACTGAAGCTTTCTTT
NA,TRBJ2-1,TRBV19,NA,CASSGNLWRDNEQFF,TGTGCCAGTAGCGGTAACCTTTGGCGAGACAATGAGCAGTTCTTC
few,TRBJ2-7,TRBV27,TRBD1,CASSVGQGSYEQYF,TGTGCCAGCAGTGTGGGACAGGGAAGCTACGAGCAGTACTTC
NA,TRBJ2-1,TRBV6-5,TRBD1,CASSYGDSLYNEQFF,TGTGCCAGCAGTTACGGGGACAGCCTATACAATGAGCAGTTCTTC
NA,TRBJ2-4,TRBV13,NA,CASSLNIAKNIQYF,TGTGCCAGCAGCTTAAATATAGCCAAAAACATTCAGTACTTC
NA,TRBJ2-7,TRBV18,NA,CASSLSLSYEQYF,TGTGCCAGCTCGCTTTCCCTCTCCTACGAGCAGTACTTC
NA,TRBJ2-6,TRBV10-3,NA,CAISEPGQGLNSGANVLTF,TGTGCCATCAGTGAGCCCGGGCAGGGGCTAAACTCTGGGGCCAACGTCCTGACTTTC